This TCR beta chain was retrieved from a study of sequential checkpoint blockade in melanoma. On the study more broadly: Each arm's sequence ended with maintenance nivolumab. Some 90 pretreatment tumor DNA samples were TCRβ immunosequenced. Matched biopsies came pretreatment and at week 13 for some 22 patients.

The table came from immunoSEQ multiplex PCR; TCRdb's copy has only in-frame clones and leaves some out. The top ten clones hold 5.4% of a sample with some 8,000 clones, over 25% of them seen once. This sample's treatment: randomized to nivolumab then ipilimumab (arm A) or the reverse (arm B). DNA-damaging chemotherapy had not been given to any patient beforehand. The V end lost 5 bases, the J end lost 3 bases, and 17 bases lay between the germline ends. The CDR3 has 15 amino acids. CDR1 and CDR2 (germline): SGHNT, YENEEA. Sequencing was performed on tumor tissue (inferred from file names), taken from a patient given nivolumab and ipilimumab in sequence. The gene calls are TRBV11-3 and TRBJ2-7, with D perhaps assigned TRBD1 or TRBD2 (6 bases each). This receptor was taken from a human donor with melanoma. The CDR3 reads CASSPGGGGHYEQYF. In nucleotides, the CDR3 is TGTGCCAGCAGCCCAGGCGGTGGGGGGCACTACGAGCAGTACTTC.